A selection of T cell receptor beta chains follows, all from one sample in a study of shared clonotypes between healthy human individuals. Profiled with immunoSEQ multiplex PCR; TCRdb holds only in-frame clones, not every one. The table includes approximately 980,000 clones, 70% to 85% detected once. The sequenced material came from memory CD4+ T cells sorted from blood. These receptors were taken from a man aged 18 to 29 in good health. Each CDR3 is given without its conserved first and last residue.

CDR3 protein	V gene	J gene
ASSLAGYYNEQF	TRBV19	TRBJ2-1
ASSRDREASSGSTGELF	TRBV7-6	TRBJ2-2
ASSLIPGADSGANVLT	TRBV5-1	TRBJ2-6
ASSPAGGLSDTQY	TRBV27	TRBJ2-3
ASSPSRGQGNTIY	TRBV18	TRBJ1-3
ASSSGPGRGGGYT	TRBV13	TRBJ1-2
ASSLSVSGNTIY	TRBV5-1	TRBJ1-3
ASSIPSGRDVGELF	TRBV19	TRBJ2-2
ASSRPDSHGGTQY	TRBV5-4	TRBJ2-5
ASSHQKGEYSNQPQH	TRBV5-8	TRBJ1-5
ASSVGSGRGFTDTQY	TRBV9	TRBJ2-3
ASRTGIAEKLF	TRBV2	TRBJ1-4
ASSRDRYQETQY	TRBV5-4	TRBJ2-5
SVVTVGSTEAF	TRBV29-1	TRBJ1-1
ASTWSGSSTGELF	TRBV2	TRBJ2-2
ASSLGRVGQGANNEQF	TRBV5-1	TRBJ2-1
AWSGGGSYNEQF	TRBV30	TRBJ2-1